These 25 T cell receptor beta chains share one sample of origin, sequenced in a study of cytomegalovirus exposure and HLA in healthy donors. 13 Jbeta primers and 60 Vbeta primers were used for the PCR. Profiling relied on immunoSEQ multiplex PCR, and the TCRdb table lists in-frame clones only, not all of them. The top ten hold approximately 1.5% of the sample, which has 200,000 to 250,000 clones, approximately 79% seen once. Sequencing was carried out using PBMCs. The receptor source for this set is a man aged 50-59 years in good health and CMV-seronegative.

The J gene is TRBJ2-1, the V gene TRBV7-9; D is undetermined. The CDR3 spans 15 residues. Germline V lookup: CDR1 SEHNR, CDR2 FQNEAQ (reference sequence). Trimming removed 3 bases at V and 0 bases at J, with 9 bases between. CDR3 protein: CASSFPGSSYNEQFF. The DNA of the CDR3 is TGTGCCAGCAGCTTTCCGGGTTCCTCCTACAATGAGCAGTTCTTC.

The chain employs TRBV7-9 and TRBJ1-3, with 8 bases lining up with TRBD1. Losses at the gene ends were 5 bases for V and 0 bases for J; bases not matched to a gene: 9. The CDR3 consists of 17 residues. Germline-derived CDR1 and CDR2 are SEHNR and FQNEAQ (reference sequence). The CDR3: CASSAPGQGDSGNTIYF. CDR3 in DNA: TGTGCCAGCAGCGCCCCCGGACAGGGCGACTCTGGAAACACCATATATTTT. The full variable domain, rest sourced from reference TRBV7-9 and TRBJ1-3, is DTGVSQNPRHKITKRGQNVTFRCDPISEHNRLYWYRQTLGQGPEFLTYFQNEAQLEKSRLLSDRFSAERPKGSFSTLEIQRTEQGDSAMYLCASSAPGQGDSGNTIYFGEGSWLTVV.

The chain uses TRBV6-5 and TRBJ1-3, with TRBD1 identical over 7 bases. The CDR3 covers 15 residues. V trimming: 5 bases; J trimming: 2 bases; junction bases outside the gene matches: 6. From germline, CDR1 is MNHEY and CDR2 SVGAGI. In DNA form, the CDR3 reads TGTGCCAGCAGTCGAGGGACAGATACTGGAAACACCATATATTTT. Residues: CASSRGTDTGNTIYF.

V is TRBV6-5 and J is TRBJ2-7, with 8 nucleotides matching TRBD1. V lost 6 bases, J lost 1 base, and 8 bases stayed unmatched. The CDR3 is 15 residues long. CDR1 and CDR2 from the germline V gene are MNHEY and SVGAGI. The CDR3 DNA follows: TGTGCCAGCAGACCCGACAGGGGCTCTTCCTACGAGCAGTACTTC. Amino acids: CASRPDRGSSYEQYF.

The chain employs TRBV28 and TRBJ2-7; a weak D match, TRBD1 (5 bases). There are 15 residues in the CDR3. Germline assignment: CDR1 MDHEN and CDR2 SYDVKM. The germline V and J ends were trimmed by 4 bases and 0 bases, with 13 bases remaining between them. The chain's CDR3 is CASSWQGYGSYEQYF. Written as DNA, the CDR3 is TGTGCCAGCAGTTGGCAGGGTTATGGCTCCTACGAGCAGTACTTC.

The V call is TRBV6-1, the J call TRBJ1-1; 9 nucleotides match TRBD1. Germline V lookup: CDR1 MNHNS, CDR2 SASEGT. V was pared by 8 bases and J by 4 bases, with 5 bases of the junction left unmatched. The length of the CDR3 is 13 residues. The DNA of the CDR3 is TGTGCCAGCGCGGGACAGGGTGGCACTGAAGCTTTCTTT. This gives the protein CASAGQGGTEAFF.

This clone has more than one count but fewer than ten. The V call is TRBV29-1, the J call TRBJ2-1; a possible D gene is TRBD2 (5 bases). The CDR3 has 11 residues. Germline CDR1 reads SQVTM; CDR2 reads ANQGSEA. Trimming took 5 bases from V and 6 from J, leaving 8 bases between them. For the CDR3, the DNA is TGCAGCGTTAAGGACTTCAATGAGCAGTTCTTC. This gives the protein CSVKDFNEQFF.

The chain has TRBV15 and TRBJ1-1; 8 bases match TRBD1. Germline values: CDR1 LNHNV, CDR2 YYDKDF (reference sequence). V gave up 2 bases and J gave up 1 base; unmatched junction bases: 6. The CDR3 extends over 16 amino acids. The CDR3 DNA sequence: TGTGCCACCAGCAGAACCCGGGGACAGGCGAACACTGAAGCTTTCTTT. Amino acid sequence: CATSRTRGQANTEAFF.

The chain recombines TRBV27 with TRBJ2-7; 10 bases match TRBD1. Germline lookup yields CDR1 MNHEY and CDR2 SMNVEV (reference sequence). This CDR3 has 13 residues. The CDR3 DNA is TGTGTTTCGACCGGGACAGGGGCCTACGAGCAGTACTTC. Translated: CVSTGTGAYEQYF.

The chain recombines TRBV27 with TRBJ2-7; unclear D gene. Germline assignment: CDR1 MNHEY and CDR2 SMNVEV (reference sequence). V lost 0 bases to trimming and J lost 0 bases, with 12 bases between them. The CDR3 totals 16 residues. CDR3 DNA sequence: TGTGCCAGCAGTTTATCTCATCCAGCGATCTCCTACGAGCAGTACTTC. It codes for CASSLSHPAISYEQYF.

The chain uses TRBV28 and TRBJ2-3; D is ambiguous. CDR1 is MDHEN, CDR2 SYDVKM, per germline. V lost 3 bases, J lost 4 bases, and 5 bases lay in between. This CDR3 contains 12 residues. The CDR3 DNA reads TGTGCCAGCAGTTTTCTTGCAGATACGCAGTATTTT. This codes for CASSFLADTQYF.

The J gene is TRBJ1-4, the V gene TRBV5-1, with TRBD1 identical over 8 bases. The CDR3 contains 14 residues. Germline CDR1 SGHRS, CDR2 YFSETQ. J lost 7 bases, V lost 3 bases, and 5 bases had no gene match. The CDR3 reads CASSSTGGGEKLFF. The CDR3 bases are TGCGCCAGCAGCTCAACAGGGGGGGGTGAAAAACTGTTTTTT.

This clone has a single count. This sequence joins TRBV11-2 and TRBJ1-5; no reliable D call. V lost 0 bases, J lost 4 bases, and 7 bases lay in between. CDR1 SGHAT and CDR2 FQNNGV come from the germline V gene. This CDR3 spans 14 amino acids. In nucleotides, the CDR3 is TGTGCCAGCAGCTTAGATATAACTAATCAGCCCCAGCATTTT. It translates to CASSLDITNQPQHF.

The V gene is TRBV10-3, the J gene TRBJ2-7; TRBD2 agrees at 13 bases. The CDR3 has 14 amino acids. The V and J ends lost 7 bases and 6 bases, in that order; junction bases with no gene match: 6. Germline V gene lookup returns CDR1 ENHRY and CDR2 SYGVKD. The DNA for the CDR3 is TGTGCCATCAACGGACTAGCGGGAGAGGCCGAGCAGTACTTC. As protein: CAINGLAGEAEQYF.

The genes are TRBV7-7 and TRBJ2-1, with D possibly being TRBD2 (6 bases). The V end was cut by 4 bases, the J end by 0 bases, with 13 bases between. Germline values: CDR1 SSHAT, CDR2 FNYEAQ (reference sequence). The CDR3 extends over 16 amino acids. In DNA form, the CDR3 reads TGTGCCAGCAGCTCCGGGACTGCAAGCTCCTACAATGAGCAGTTCTTC. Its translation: CASSSGTASSYNEQFF.

The CDR3 region is CATQVHTEAFF. CDR3 nucleotide sequence: TGTGCCACCCAGGTTCACACTGAAGCTTTCTTT. The chain is built from TRBV19 and TRBJ1-1; no firm D call. The CDR3 is 11 amino acids. The V gene's germline CDR1 is LNHDA and CDR2 SQIVND (reference sequence). V was trimmed by 10 bases and J by 3 bases, leaving 9 bases between them.

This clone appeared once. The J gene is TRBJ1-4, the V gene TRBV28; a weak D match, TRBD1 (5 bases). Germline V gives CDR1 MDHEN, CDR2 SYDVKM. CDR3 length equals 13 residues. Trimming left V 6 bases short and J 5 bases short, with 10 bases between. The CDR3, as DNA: TGTGCCAGCAGGCGGGACGGCAATGAAAAACTGTTTTTT. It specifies CASRRDGNEKLFF.

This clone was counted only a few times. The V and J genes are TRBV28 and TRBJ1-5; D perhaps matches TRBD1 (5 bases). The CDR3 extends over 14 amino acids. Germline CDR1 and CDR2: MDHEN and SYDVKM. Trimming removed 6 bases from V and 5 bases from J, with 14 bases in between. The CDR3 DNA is TGTGCCAGCAGGGAAAGGGGCCGTCATCAGCCCCAGCATTTT. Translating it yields CASRERGRHQPQHF.

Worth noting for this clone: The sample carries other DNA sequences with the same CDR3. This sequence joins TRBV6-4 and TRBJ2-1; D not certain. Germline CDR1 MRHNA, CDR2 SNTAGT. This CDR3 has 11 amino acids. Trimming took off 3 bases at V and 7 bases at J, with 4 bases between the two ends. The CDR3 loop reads CASSDLNEQFF. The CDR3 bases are TGTGCCAGCAGTGATCTGAATGAGCAGTTCTTC.

The CDR3 loop is CASSADRVLGKLFF. The CDR3 region has the DNA TGTGCCAGCAGTGCCGACAGGGTACTTGGAAAACTGTTTTTT. This chain joins TRBV25-1 and TRBJ1-4, with 7 bases matching TRBD1. The CDR3 is 14 residues long. Trimming at V came to 4 bases and at J to 10 bases, leaving 9 bases not matched to a gene. Germline CDR1 is MGHDK and CDR2 is SYGVNS.

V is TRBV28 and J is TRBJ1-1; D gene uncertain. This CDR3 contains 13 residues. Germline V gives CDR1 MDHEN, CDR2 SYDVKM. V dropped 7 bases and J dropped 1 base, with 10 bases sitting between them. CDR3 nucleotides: TGTGCCAGCACCCAGCGGGGGAACACTGAAGCTTTCTTT. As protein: CASTQRGNTEAFF. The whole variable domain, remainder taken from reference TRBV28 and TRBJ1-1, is DVKVTQSSRYLVKRTGEKVFLECVQDMDHENMFWYRQDPGLGLRLIYFSYDVKMKEKGDIPEGYSVSREKKERFSLILESASTNQTSMYLCASTQRGNTEAFFGQGTRLTVV.

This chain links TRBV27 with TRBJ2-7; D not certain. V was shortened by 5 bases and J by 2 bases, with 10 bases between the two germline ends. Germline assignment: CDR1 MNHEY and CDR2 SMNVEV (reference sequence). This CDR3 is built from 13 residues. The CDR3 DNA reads TGTGCCAGCAGTCCTAAGCTAGCCTACGAGCAGTACTTC. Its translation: CASSPKLAYEQYF.

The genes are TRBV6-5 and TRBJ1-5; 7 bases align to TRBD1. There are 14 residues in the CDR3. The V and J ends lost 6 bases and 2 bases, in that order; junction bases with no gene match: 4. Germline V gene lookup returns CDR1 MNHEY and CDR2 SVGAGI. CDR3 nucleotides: TGTGCCAGCAGACCCGACAGGGGCAATCAGCCCCAGCATTTT. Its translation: CASRPDRGNQPQHF.

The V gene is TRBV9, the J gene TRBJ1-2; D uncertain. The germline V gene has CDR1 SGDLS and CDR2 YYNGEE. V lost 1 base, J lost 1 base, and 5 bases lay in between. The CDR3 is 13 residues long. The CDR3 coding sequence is TGTGCCAGCAGCGTATTCAGTAACTATGGCTACACCTTC. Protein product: CASSVFSNYGYTF.

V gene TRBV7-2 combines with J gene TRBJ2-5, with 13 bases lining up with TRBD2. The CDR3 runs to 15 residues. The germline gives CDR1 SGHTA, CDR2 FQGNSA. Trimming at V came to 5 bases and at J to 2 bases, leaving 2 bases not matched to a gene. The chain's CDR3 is CASSRTSGSQETQYF. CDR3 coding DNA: TGTGCCAGCAGCCGGACTAGCGGGAGTCAAGAGACCCAGTACTTC.